The clone carrying this T cell receptor beta chain was seen repeatedly, ten times or more. The CDR3 sequence is 11 residues long. With 4 bases removed from V and 9 bases from J, the gap between germline ends came to 7 bases. Unique molecular identifiers featured in how the TCRbeta library was prepared. One entry per CDR3 protein, called by TCRdb with MiXCR from the PCR reads. This sample has around 440,000 distinct CDR3 sequences, with roughly a tenth found just once. These data come from a study of T-cell reconstitution after alpha-beta-depleted transplantation in children. Sequencing used PBMCs, obtained before TCRalphabeta/CD19-depleted stem cell transplant. The rearrangement links TRBV12-3 or TRBV12-4 to TRBJ2-1; the D is unclear. This receptor was taken from a child aged 2-15 years with inherited bone marrow failure, due to receive a stem cell transplant. The CDR3, as DNA: TGTGCCAGCAGTTGGTATGGTGAGCAGTTCTTC. It yields the protein CASSWYGEQFF.